This T cell receptor beta chain emerged from a study of cytomegalovirus exposure and HLA in healthy donors. Study-wide context: A prior study identified 117 million unique TCR beta sequences from roughly 180 million T cells. The study, taken as a whole, reports: Most CMV-associated TCR beta chains were later found to appear HLA-restricted.

As for this clone: Its antigen is unknown.

It was with 60 Vbeta and 13 Jbeta primers that the PCR ran. Only in-frame clones appear in the TCRdb table, and some are missing; sequencing was by immunoSEQ multiplex PCR. The repertoire holds more than 95,000 clones, with over 70% as singletons. The length of the CDR3 is 15 residues. V was pared by 5 bases and J by 0 bases, with 10 bases between. Per the germline V gene, CDR1 is MDHEN and CDR2 is SYDVKM. The sequence came from a woman between 50 and 59 years old in good health and CMV-seronegative. The V gene is TRBV28, the J gene TRBJ1-4; D remains unclear. The sequencing sample was made of PBMCs. The CDR3 is CASSPGDATNEKLFF. The CDR3 DNA sequence: TGTGCCAGCAGTCCCGGAGACGCAACTAATGAAAAACTGTTTTTT.